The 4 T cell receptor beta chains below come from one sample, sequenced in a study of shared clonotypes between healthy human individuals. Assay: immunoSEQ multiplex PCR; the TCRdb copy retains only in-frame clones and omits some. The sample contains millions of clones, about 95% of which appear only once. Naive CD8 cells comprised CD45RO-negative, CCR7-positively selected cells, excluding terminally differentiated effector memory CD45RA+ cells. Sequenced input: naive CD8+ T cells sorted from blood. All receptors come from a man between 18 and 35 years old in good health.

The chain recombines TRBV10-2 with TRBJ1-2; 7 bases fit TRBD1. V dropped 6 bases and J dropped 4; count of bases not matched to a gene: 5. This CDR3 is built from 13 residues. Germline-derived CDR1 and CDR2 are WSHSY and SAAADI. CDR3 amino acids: CASRTGDGYGYTF. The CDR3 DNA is TGCGCCAGCAGAACAGGGGACGGCTATGGCTACACCTTC.

The CDR3 spells CASSLGKGRSGGTYEQYF. CDR3 coding DNA: TGTGCCAGCAGCTTGGGGAAAGGTAGAAGCGGGGGTACCTACGAGCAGTACTTC. This chain joins TRBV5-6 and TRBJ2-7, with 8 bases that match TRBD2. The CDR3 sequence is 18 residues long. Germline assignment: CDR1 SGHDT and CDR2 YYEEEE. V lost 0 bases to trimming and J lost 2 bases; unmatched junction nucleotides: 13.

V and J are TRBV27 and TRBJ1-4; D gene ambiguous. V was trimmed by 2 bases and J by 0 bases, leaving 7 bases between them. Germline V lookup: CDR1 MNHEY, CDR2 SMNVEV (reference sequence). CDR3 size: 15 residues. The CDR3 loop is CASSLVGPTNEKLFF. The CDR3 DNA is TGTGCCAGCAGTTTAGTCGGCCCAACTAATGAAAAACTGTTTTTT.

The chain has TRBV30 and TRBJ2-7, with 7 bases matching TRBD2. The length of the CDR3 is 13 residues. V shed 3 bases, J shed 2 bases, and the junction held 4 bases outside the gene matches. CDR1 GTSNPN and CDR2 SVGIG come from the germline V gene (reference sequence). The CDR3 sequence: CAWRGGSTYEQYF. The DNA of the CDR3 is TGTGCCTGGAGGGGCGGGAGCACCTACGAGCAGTACTTC.